This passage covers 15 T cell receptor beta chains from one sample sequenced in a study of T cell changes during pregnancy in multiple sclerosis. The repertoire was sequenced with immunoSEQ multiplex PCR; TCRdb's copy has only in-frame clones and lacks some. This sample has 50,000 or so clones, with about 90% found just once. This sample comprised CD4+ T cells from peripheral blood mononuclear cells, obtained after pregnancy. The source of these receptors is a female donor in good health, enrolled as a control in a pregnancy study.

The chain employs TRBV5-6 and TRBJ1-2; weak D call: TRBD1 (5 bases). Germline CDR1 reads SGHDT; CDR2 reads YYEEEE. The germline V and J ends were trimmed by 2 bases and 4 bases, with 12 bases remaining between them. CDR3 length equals 14 residues. This CDR3 reads CASSFYQGGYGYTF. In DNA form, the CDR3 reads TGTGCCAGCAGCTTCTATCAGGGAGGCTATGGCTACACCTTC.

The gene calls are TRBV5-4 and TRBJ2-1, with TRBD1 matching over 7 bases. V trimming: 0 bases; J trimming: 8 bases; junction bases outside the gene matches: 5. The CDR3 is 14 residues long. CDR1 is SGHNT, CDR2 YYREEE, per germline (reference sequence). The CDR3 region is CASSLGQGEDEQFF. The DNA for the CDR3 is TGTGCCAGCAGCTTGGGACAGGGTGAAGATGAGCAGTTCTTC.

The chain links TRBV5-3 to TRBJ2-1; 7 bases fit TRBD2. TRBV5-3 counts as an open reading frame of uncertain function. J lost 0 bases, V lost 5 bases, and 2 bases had no gene match. The CDR3 sequence is 14 residues long. The CDR3 DNA follows: TGTGCCAGAAGGTGGGGGGGCTCCTACAATGAGCAGTTCTTC. Encoded protein: CARRWGGSYNEQFF.

This clone was seen just once. V usage is TRBV10-3 and J usage is TRBJ2-2, with TRBD2 identical over 8 bases. The CDR3 has 17 residues. Germline CDR1 and CDR2: ENHRY and SYGVKD. Trimming cost V 8 bases and J 0 bases; bases outside gene matches: 11. CDR3 nucleotide sequence: TGTGCCATCCCCGGTCCGGGACTAGTGACGAACACCGGGGAGCTGTTTTTT. Translated, it gives CAIPGPGLVTNTGELFF.

The J gene is TRBJ1-3, the V gene TRBV2, with D possibly matching TRBD1 (6 bases). Trimming took 5 bases from V and 2 from J, leaving 16 bases between them. In germline, CDR1 is SNHLY, CDR2 FYNNEI. This CDR3 comprises 16 residues. CDR3 coding DNA: TGTGCCAGCAGTAACTACCTAACAGGGACTGGAAACACCATATATTTT. This gives the protein CASSNYLTGTGNTIYF.

This rearrangement joins TRBV30 to TRBJ2-1; D possibly corresponds to TRBD2 (6 bases). V was clipped by 1 base and J by 5 bases, with 12 bases between them. Per the germline V gene, CDR1 is GTSNPN and CDR2 is SVGIG (reference sequence). CDR3 length: 14 amino acids. The CDR3 region is CAWSDGREDNEQFF. Written as DNA, the CDR3 is TGTGCCTGGAGTGACGGCAGGGAGGACAATGAGCAGTTCTTC.

The J gene is TRBJ1-2, the V gene TRBV6-1; maybe TRBD1 (5 bases). CDR1 MNHNS and CDR2 SASEGT come from the germline V gene. V lost 4 bases and J 8 bases, leaving 14 bases between the germline ends. The CDR3 consists of 13 residues. Written as DNA, the CDR3 is TGTGCCAGCAGTGTTTCGGGGGTAGAAGGCTACACCTTC. Protein: CASSVSGVEGYTF.

This clone was seen only a few times. The gene calls are TRBV2 and TRBJ1-1, with 8 bases matching TRBD1. V was clipped by 8 bases and J by 1 base; unmatched bases: 6. Germline values: CDR1 SNHLY, CDR2 FYNNEI. The CDR3 is 14 residues long. CDR3 nucleotides: TGTGCCAGCGGCCAGGGACAGGAGAACACTGAAGCTTTCTTT. It encodes CASGQGQENTEAFF.

The chain has TRBV14 and TRBJ1-2; D perhaps matches TRBD1 (6 bases). The CDR3 extends over 14 amino acids. The V gene's germline CDR1 is SGHDN and CDR2 FVKESK. Trimming shortened V by 4 bases and J by 4 bases, and 13 bases separated the two germline ends. CDR3 sequence: CASSPPGGLYGYTF. The CDR3 DNA reads as TGTGCCAGCAGCCCCCCTGGGGGCCTCTATGGCTACACCTTC.

The count of this clone is one. The J gene is TRBJ1-1, the V gene TRBV11-2; D ambiguous. Trimming shortened V by 0 bases and J by 5 bases, and 7 bases separated the two germline ends. This CDR3 region has 13 residues. Germline-derived CDR1 and CDR2 are SGHAT and FQNNGV. The CDR3 DNA is TGTGCCAGCAGCTTAGATGCACGGACTGAAGCTTTCTTT. Encoded protein: CASSLDARTEAFF. Together with reference TRBV11-2 and TRBJ1-1, the CDR3 gives the full variable domain: EAGVAQSPRYKIIEKRQSVAFWCNPISGHATLYWYQQILGQGPKLLIQFQNNGVVDDSQLPKDRFSAERLKGVDSTLKIQPAKLEDSAVYLCASSLDARTEAFFGQGTRLTVV.

There are a few counts of this clone. V and J are TRBV7-2 and TRBJ1-2, with 12 bases fitting TRBD1. Per germline, CDR1 SGHTA and CDR2 FQGNSA. There are 15 residues in the CDR3. The V segment lost 1 base and the J segment 13 bases; nucleotides outside the gene matches: 10. CDR3 nucleotides: TGTGCCAGCAGCTTAGAGGTCGGGACAGGGGGCAGTCTCACCTTC. Protein sequence: CASSLEVGTGGSLTF.

This rearrangement joins TRBV4-3 to TRBJ1-1; D remains ambiguous. Germline V gives CDR1 LGHNA, CDR2 YSLEER. The CDR3 has 14 amino acids. V lost 4 bases, J lost 1 base, and 10 bases lay in between. The CDR3 DNA reads TGCGCCAGCAGCCGAACGACTGGGAACACTGAAGCTTTCTTT. Residues: CASSRTTGNTEAFF.

The V gene is TRBV30, the J gene TRBJ1-2, with D possibly being TRBD1 (5 bases). This CDR3 has 11 residues. Germline V gene lookup returns CDR1 GTSNPN and CDR2 SVGIG (reference sequence). Trimming shortened V by 4 bases and J by 8 bases, and 11 bases separated the two germline ends. The CDR3 sequence is CAWNSGYGYTF. DNA of the CDR3: TGTGCCTGGAATTCAGGGTACGGCTACACCTTC.

The rearrangement links TRBV7-8 to TRBJ1-2; perhaps TRBD1 as D (6 bases). Trimming shortened V by 0 bases and J by 2 bases, and 10 bases separated the two germline ends. There are 15 residues in the CDR3. CDR1 is SGHVS and CDR2 is FQNEAQ in the germline V gene. The chain's CDR3 is CASSLARQGNYGYTF. CDR3 nucleotide sequence: TGTGCCAGCAGCTTAGCTCGGCAGGGGAACTATGGCTACACCTTC.

The table lists this clone with a count of one. The rearrangement joins TRBV6-1 to TRBJ2-3; 7 bases agree with TRBD1. Germline V lookup: CDR1 MNHNS, CDR2 SASEGT. J gave up 2 bases and V 6 bases, and 14 bases lay outside the gene matches. The CDR3 consists of 17 residues. The CDR3 nucleotides read TGTGCCAGCAGGGAATACGTACAGGGGTTAAACACAGATACGCAGTATTTT. Encoded protein: CASREYVQGLNTDTQYF.